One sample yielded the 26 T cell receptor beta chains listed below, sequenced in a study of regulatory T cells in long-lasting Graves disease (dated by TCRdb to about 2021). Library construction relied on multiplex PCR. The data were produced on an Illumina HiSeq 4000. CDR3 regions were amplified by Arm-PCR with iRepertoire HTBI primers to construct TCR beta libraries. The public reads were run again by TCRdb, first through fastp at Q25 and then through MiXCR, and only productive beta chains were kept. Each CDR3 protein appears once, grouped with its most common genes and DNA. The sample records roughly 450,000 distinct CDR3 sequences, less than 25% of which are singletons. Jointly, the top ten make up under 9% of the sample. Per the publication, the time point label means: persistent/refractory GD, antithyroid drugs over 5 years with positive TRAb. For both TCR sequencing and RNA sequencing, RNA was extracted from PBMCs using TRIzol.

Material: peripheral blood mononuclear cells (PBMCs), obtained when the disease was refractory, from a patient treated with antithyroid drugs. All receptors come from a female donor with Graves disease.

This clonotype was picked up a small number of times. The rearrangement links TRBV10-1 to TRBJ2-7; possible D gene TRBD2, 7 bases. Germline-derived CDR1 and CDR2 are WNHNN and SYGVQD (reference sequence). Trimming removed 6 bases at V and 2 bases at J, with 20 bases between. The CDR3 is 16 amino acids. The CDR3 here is CASSQGRDNSPYEQYF. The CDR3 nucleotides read TGCGCCAGCAGCCAAGGGAGGGACAACTCCCCCTACGAGCAGTACTTC.

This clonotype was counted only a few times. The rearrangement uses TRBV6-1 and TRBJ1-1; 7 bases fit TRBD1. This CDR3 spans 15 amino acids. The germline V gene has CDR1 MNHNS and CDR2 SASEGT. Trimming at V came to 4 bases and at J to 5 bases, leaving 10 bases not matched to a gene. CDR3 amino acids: CASSGLLGDRTEAFF. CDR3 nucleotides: TGTGCCAGCAGTGGACTTCTGGGGGACAGAACTGAAGCTTTCTTT.

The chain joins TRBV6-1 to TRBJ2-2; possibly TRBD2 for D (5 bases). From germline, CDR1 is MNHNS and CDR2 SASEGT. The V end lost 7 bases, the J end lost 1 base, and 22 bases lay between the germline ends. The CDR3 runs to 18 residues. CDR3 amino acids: CASNLHKAGNLNTGELFF. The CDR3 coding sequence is TGTGCCAGCAACTTACACAAGGCGGGCAACTTGAACACCGGGGAGCTGTTTTTT.

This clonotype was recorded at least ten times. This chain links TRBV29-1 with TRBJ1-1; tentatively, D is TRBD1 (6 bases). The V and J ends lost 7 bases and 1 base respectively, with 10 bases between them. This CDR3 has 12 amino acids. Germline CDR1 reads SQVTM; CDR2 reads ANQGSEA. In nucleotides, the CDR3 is TGCAGCGCGGACAGACGGAACACTGAAGCTTTCTTT. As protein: CSADRRNTEAFF.

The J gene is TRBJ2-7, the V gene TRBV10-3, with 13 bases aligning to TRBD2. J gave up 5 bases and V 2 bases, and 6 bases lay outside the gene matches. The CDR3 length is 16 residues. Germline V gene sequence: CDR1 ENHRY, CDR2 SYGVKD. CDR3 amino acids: CAISERGTSGINEQYF. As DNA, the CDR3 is TGTGCCATCAGTGAGAGGGGGACTAGCGGGATCAACGAGCAGTACTTC.

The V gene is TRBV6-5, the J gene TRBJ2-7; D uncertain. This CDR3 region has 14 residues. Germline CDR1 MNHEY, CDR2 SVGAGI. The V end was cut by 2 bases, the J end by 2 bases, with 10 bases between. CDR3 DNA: TGTGCCAGCAGTTACCTAACGGGCACCTACGAGCAGTACTTC. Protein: CASSYLTGTYEQYF.

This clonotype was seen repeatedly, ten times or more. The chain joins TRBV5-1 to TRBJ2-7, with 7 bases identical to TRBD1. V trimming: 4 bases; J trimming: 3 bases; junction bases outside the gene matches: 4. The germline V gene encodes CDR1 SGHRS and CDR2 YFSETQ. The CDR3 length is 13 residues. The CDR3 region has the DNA TGCGCCAGCAGCCTTACAGGGGACTACGAGCAGTACTTC. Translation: CASSLTGDYEQYF.

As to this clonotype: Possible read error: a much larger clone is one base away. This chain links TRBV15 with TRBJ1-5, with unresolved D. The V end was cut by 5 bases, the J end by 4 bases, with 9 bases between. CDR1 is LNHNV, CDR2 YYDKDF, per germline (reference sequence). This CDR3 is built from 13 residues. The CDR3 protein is CATSFSGNQPQHF. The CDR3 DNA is TGTGCCACCAGCTTTAGCGGGAATCAGCCCCAGCATTTT.

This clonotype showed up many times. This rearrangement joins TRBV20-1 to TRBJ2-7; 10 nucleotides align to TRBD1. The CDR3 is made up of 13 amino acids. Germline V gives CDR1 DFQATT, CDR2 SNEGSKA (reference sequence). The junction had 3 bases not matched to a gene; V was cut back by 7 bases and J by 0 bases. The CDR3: CSGGQGFSYEQYF. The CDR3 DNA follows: TGCAGTGGGGGACAGGGGTTCTCCTACGAGCAGTACTTC.

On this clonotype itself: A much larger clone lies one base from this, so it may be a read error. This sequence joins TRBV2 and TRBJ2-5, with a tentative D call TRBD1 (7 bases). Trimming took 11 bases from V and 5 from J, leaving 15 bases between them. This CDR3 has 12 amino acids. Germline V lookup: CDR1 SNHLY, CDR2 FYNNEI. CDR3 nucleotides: TGTGCCGGCGGGACCAGGGGGGAGACCCAGTACTTC. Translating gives CAGGTRGETQYF.

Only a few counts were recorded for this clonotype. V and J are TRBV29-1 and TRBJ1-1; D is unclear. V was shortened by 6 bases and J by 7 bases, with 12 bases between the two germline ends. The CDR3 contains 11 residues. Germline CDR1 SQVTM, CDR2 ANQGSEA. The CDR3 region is CSVLYVDEAFF. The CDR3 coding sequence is TGCAGCGTCCTGTATGTAGATGAAGCTTTCTTT.

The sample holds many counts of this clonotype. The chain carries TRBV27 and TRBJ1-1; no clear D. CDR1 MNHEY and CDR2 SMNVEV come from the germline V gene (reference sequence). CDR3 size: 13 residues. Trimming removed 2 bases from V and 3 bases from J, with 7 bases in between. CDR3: CASSLMQHTEAFF. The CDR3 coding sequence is TGTGCCAGCAGTTTAATGCAGCACACTGAAGCTTTCTTT.

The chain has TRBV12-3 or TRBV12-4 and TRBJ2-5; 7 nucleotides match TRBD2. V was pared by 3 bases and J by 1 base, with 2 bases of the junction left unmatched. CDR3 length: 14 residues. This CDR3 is CASSFGLGQETQYF. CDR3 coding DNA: TGTGCCAGCAGTTTCGGACTAGGCCAAGAGACCCAGTACTTC.

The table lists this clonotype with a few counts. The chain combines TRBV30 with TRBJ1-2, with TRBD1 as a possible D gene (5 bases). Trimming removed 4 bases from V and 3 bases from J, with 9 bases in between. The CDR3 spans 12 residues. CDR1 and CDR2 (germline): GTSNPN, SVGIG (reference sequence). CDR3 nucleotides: TGTGCCTGGATGCAGGGTCACTATGGCTACACCTTC. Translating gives CAWMQGHYGYTF. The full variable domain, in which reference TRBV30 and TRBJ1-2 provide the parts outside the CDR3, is SQTIHQWPATLVQPVGSPLSLECTVEGTSNPNLYWYRQAAGRGLQLLFYSVGIGQISSEVPQNLSASRPQDRQFILSSKKLLLSDSGFYLCAWMQGHYGYTFGSGTRLTVV.

CDR3 loop: CSARAQGRETQYF. CDR3 bases: TGCAGTGCTAGAGCCCAGGGGCGTGAGACCCAGTACTTC. V is TRBV20-1 and J is TRBJ2-5, with TRBD1 as a possible D gene (6 bases). Germline loops: CDR1 DFQATT, CDR2 SNEGSKA (reference sequence). The CDR3 totals 13 residues. Between the trimmed V and J ends, which lost 1 base and 5 bases, there was a span of 11 bases.

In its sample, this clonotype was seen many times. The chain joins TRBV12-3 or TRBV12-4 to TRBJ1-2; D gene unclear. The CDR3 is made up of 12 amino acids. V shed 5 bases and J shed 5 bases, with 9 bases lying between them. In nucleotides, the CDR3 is TGTGCCAGCAGTGAAACAGATTATGGCTACACCTTC. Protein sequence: CASSETDYGYTF.

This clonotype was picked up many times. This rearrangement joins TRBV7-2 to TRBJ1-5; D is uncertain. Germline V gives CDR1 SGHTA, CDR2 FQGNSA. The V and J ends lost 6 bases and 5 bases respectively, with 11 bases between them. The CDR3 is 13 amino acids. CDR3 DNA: TGTGCCAGCAGTTTACCCCCCGATCAGCCCCAGCATTTT. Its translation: CASSLPPDQPQHF.

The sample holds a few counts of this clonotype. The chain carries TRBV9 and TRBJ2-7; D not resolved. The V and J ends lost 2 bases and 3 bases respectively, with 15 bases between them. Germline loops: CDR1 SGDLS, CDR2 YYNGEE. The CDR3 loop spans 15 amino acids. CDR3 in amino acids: CASSVGPVGIYEQYF. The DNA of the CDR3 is TGTGCCAGCAGCGTCGGCCCAGTTGGGATCTACGAGCAGTACTTC.

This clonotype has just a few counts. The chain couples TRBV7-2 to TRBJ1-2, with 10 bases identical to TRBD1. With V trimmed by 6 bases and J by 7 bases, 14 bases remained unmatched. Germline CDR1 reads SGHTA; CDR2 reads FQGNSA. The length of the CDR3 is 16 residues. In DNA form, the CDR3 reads TGTGCCAGCAGAAGAGGGGGTGGGACAGGGGTAGGTGGCTACACCTTC. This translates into CASRRGGGTGVGGYTF. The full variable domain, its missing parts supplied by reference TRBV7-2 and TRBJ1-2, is GAGVSQSPSNKVTEKGKDVELRCDPISGHTALYWYRQSLGQGLEFLIYFQGNSAPDKSGLPSDRFSAERTGGSVSTLTIQRTQQEDSAVYLCASRRGGGTGVGGYTFGSGTRLTVV.

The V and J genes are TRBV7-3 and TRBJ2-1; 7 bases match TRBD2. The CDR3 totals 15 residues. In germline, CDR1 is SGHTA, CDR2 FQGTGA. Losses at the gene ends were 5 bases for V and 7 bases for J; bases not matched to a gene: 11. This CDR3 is CASSPRDYEGNEQFF. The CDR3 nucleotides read TGTGCCAGCAGCCCTCGGGACTATGAGGGGAATGAGCAGTTCTTC.

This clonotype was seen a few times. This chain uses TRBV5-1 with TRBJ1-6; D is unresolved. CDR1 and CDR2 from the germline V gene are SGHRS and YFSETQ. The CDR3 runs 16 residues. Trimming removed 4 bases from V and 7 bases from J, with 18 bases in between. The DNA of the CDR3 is TGCGCCAGCAGCCTTATTGTCGGGTCCGAAAATTCACCCCTCCACTTT. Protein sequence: CASSLIVGSENSPLHF. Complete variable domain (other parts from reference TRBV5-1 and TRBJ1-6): KAGVTQTPRYLIKTRGQQVTLSCSPISGHRSVSWYQQTPGQGLQFLFEYFSETQRNKGNFPGRFSGRQFSNSRSEMNVSTLELGDSALYLCASSLIVGSENSPLHFGNGTRLTVT.

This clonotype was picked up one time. The CDR3 sequence: CAIRPDSGPNEQFF. In DNA form, the CDR3 reads TGTGCCATCAGACCGGATAGTGGCCCAAATGAGCAGTTCTTC. This sequence joins TRBV10-3 and TRBJ2-1; D unresolved. V lost 6 bases and J lost 7, with 16 bases in between. CDR3 length: 14 residues. In germline, CDR1 is ENHRY, CDR2 SYGVKD.

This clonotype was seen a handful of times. The CDR3, as DNA: TGTGCCAGCAGCGGAACAGGGTTTCAGCCCCAGCATTTT. This gives the protein CASSGTGFQPQHF. V gene TRBV5-5 combines with J gene TRBJ1-5; perhaps TRBD1 as D (6 bases). CDR1 SGHKS and CDR2 YYEKEE come from the germline V gene (reference sequence). This CDR3 is built from 13 residues. V was trimmed by 4 bases and J by 6 bases, leaving 11 bases between them. The full variable domain, rest sourced from reference TRBV5-5 and TRBJ1-5, is DAGVTQSPTHLIKTRGQQVTLRCSPISGHKSVSWYQQVLGQGPQFIFQYYEKEERGRGNFPDRFSARQFPNYSSELNVNALLLGDSALYLCASSGTGFQPQHFGDGTRLSIL.

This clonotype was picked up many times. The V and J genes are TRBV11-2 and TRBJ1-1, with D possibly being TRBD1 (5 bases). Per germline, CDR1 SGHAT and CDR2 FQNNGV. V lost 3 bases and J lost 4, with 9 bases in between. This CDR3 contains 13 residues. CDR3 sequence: CASSFQGITEAFF. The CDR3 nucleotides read TGTGCCAGCAGCTTCCAGGGAATCACTGAAGCTTTCTTT.

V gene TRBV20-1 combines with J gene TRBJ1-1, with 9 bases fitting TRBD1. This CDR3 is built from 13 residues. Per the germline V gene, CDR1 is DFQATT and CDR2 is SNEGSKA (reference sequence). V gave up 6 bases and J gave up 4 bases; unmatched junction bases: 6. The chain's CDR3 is CSAQGARITEAFF. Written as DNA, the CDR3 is TGCAGTGCACAGGGGGCGCGTATCACTGAAGCTTTCTTT.

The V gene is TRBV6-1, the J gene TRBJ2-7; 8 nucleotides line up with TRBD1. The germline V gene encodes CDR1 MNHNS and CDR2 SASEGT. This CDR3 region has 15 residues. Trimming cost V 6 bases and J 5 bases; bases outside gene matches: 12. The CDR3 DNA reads TGTGCCAGCAGGCGCGGGACAGGTGGACCCCACGAGCAGTACTTC. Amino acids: CASRRGTGGPHEQYF.